The following is a T cell receptor beta chain sequence with its context. Its specificity is unknown. Time point described: persistent/refractory GD, antithyroid drugs over 5 years with positive TRAb. RNA isolated from PBMCs was used to make the TCR library. From germline, CDR1 is SQVTM and CDR2 ANQGSEA. CDR3 length: 15 amino acids. Trimming at V came to 2 bases and at J to 4 bases, leaving 8 bases not matched to a gene. Arm-PCR of CDR3 regions and iRepertoire HTBI primers were used to build TCR beta libraries. TCRdb itself ran the multiplex PCR reads through MiXCR, one entry per CDR3 protein. The profile shows hundreds of thousands of distinct CDR3 sequences, around 23% of them singletons. This record belongs to a study of regulatory T cells in long-lasting Graves disease. General study findings and limits: TRBV28, TRBJ1-2 and TRBJ2-5 were favored in persistent disease.

The chain employs TRBV29-1 and TRBJ2-1; 7 bases match TRBD2. The material was peripheral blood mononuclear cells (PBMCs), obtained when the disease was refractory, from a patient treated with antithyroid drugs. This receptor was obtained from a female donor with Graves disease. Written as DNA, the CDR3 is TGCAGCGTTGAAACACTAGCGACTAAATACAATGAGCAGTTCTTC. This sequence encodes CSVETLATKYNEQFF.